These 14 T cell receptor beta chains were sequenced from one sample in a study of identical twins. TCRdb fed the 5' RACE reads into MiXCR, producing one record per CDR3 protein. This sample carries some 500,000 distinct CDR3 sequences, about 20% of them seen once, and the ten largest clones take 0.91%. These data are also associated with another study on T cells expressing NK-cell markers.

Sequencing was performed on CD4+ T cells sorted from blood. Receptors were obtained from a woman under 30 in good health.

This clonotype has a handful of counts. In nucleotides, the CDR3 is TGTGCCAGCAAAATAAGGGGAAACACCATATATTTT. Translation gives CASKIRGNTIYF. This chain connects TRBV5-8 to TRBJ1-3; D gene unclear. The CDR3 length is 12 residues. V lost 6 bases and J 4 bases, leaving 8 bases between the germline ends. CDR1 is SGHTS and CDR2 is YDEGEE in the germline V gene.

This clonotype was found many times. V gene TRBV4-3 combines with J gene TRBJ2-1; 8 bases fit TRBD2. The length of the CDR3 is 16 residues. With V trimmed by 2 bases and J by 7 bases, 10 bases remained unmatched. CDR1 and CDR2 (germline): LGHNA, YSLEER. Written as DNA, the CDR3 is TGCGCCAGCAGCCAAATGCCGGGCGGGAGGTGGAATGAGCAGTTCTTC. Its protein product is CASSQMPGGRWNEQFF.

This clonotype has more than one count but fewer than ten. The chain couples TRBV20-1 to TRBJ1-2, with TRBD1 identical over 9 bases. The CDR3 runs to 12 residues. CDR1 and CDR2 from the germline V gene are DFQATT and SNEGSKA (reference sequence). V was clipped by 6 bases and J by 4 bases; unmatched bases: 3. Here the CDR3 reads CSAWDRVYGYTF. The CDR3 coding sequence is TGCAGTGCATGGGACAGGGTCTATGGCTACACCTTC.

In this sample, this clonotype turned up a few times. The V gene is TRBV12-3 or TRBV12-4, the J gene TRBJ1-2, with 8 bases that match TRBD1. CDR3 length: 13 residues. The V segment lost 8 bases and the J segment 5 bases; nucleotides outside the gene matches: 7. The DNA for the CDR3 is TGTGCCAGCGGGCAGGGGGCTGGGTATGGCTACACCTTC. Protein product: CASGQGAGYGYTF.

This clonotype was counted many times. This sequence joins TRBV7-3 and TRBJ2-5; D not certain. This CDR3 spans 13 amino acids. Germline CDR1 SGHTA, CDR2 FQGTGA. Between the trimmed V and J ends, which lost 4 bases and 0 bases, there was a span of 6 bases. The CDR3 protein is CASSSMYQETQYF. The CDR3 DNA sequence: TGTGCCAGCAGCTCAATGTACCAAGAGACCCAGTACTTC.

V is TRBV6-1 and J is TRBJ2-7, with TRBD2 matching over 9 bases. Germline trimming cut 6 bases from V and 5 bases from J; bases unmatched to any gene: 11. The CDR3 spans 15 residues. Looked up from germline, CDR1 is MNHNS and CDR2 is SASEGT. The CDR3 nucleotides read TGTGCCAGCAGGACCGTAGCGGGGGCGTCCAACGAGCAGTACTTC. It encodes CASRTVAGASNEQYF.

This clonotype was found many times. This chain joins TRBV12-3 or TRBV12-4 and TRBJ1-5, with D uncertain. The CDR3 is 13 residues long. V gave up 2 bases and J gave up 7 bases, with 9 bases separating them. The CDR3 region has the DNA TGTGCCAGCAGTTTAAATACACTCCAGCCCCAGCATTTT. The encoded protein is CASSLNTLQPQHF.

This clonotype was seen a few times. The chain couples TRBV5-6 to TRBJ2-7; the match to TRBD2 covers 7 bases. The germline CDR1 and CDR2 sequences are SGHDT and YYEEEE. The CDR3 loop spans 16 amino acids. The V gene end was trimmed by 0 bases and the J gene end by 4 bases; junction bases not matched to a gene: 10. The CDR3 region has the DNA TGTGCCAGCAGCTTGGTGGCGTCAGGGAGGGTTTACGAGCAGTACTTC. Protein product: CASSLVASGRVYEQYF.

In this sample, this clonotype turned up a few times. The chain carries TRBV5-8 and TRBJ1-5, with 7 bases identical to TRBD1. The CDR3 covers 15 residues. Germline V gives CDR1 SGHTS, CDR2 YDEGEE. Trimming at V came to 4 bases and at J to 4 bases, leaving 8 bases not matched to a gene. The CDR3 spells CASSPTGTDNQPQHF. Written as DNA, the CDR3 is TGTGCCAGCAGCCCGACAGGGACAGATAATCAGCCCCAGCATTTT.

The J gene is TRBJ2-3, the V gene TRBV4-2; 10 bases line up with TRBD2. In germline, CDR1 is LGHNA, CDR2 YNFKEQ. V lost 3 bases to trimming and J lost 7 bases; unmatched junction nucleotides: 7. The CDR3 totals 15 residues. CDR3 in amino acids: CASSHQRGGAYTQYF. The CDR3 DNA reads as TGTGCCAGCAGCCACCAGCGGGGGGGCGCATATACGCAGTATTTT.

This clonotype has more than one count but fewer than ten. J is TRBJ1-4 and V is TRBV7-9; D is perhaps TRBD1 (6 bases). Germline values: CDR1 SEHNR, CDR2 FQNEAQ (reference sequence). The CDR3 is 15 amino acids. V shed 5 bases and J shed 2 bases, with 12 bases lying between them. CDR3 DNA: TGTGCCAGCAGCGTCGGACAGTCGACTAATGAAAAACTGTTTTTT. Translating gives CASSVGQSTNEKLFF.

The table lists this clonotype with a few counts. This chain joins TRBV29-1 and TRBJ2-1; D is unresolved. The CDR3 contains 13 residues. Germline CDR1 and CDR2: SQVTM and ANQGSEA. V gave up 5 bases and J gave up 5 bases, with 13 bases separating them. CDR3 coding DNA: TGCAGCGTTTCCGAACGACGGGACAATGAGCAGTTCTTC. Translating gives CSVSERRDNEQFF.

This clonotype was counted at least ten times. V gene TRBV12-3 or TRBV12-4 combines with J gene TRBJ2-1, with 8 nucleotides matching TRBD2. J was trimmed by 7 bases and V by 11 bases; bases with no gene match: 10. The CDR3 has 13 amino acids. This CDR3 is CAGGLANTNEQFF. The CDR3 DNA reads TGTGCCGGAGGACTAGCAAACACAAATGAGCAGTTCTTC.

This sequence joins TRBV5-1 and TRBJ2-1; D is perhaps TRBD2 (5 bases). The CDR3 is 16 amino acids. Between the trimmed V and J ends, which lost 2 bases and 0 bases, there was a span of 12 bases. The germline V gene encodes CDR1 SGHRS and CDR2 YFSETQ. The CDR3 loop reads CASSFTSSSSYNEQFF. CDR3 nucleotides: TGCGCCAGCAGCTTTACCTCTAGCAGCTCCTACAATGAGCAGTTCTTC.